The source of this TCR beta chain is a study of beta chain features in type 1 diabetes (dated by TCRdb to between 2018 and 2020). General notes on the study: Patients and healthy donors did not differ in mean age, gender distribution, total cell number or subset yield. Across all samples, around 100 million sorted cells were examined, and cell number per subset correlated strongly with RNA yield. Regulatory and stem cell-like memory subsets were obtained from only 8 patients and about 8 healthy donors, while naive and central memory subsets were obtained from all 30 or so donors. In the study, TCRB repertoires of sorted circulating CD4+ T cell subsets from recently diagnosed type 1 diabetes patients were compared with those of matched healthy donors. The study at large found these results: HLA sub-analyses involved small numbers of individuals, so any influence of HLA type on TCRB rearrangement remained unresolved. A moderate but significant shortening of TCRB CDR3 length was observed in type 1 diabetes patients in all four CD4+ subsets. Naive, central memory and regulatory TCRB repertoires appeared to be more alike among patients than among healthy donors. At VDJ recombination sites, patients with type 1 diabetes made fewer insertions and deleted more nucleotides, a pattern implying thymic rearrangement abnormalities. Shorter templates might have been favored by PCR, but patient and control samples were amplified and corrected together, so both groups would have been affected equally by any skew. Sequencing cDNA rather than genomic DNA could over-represent highly expressing activated cells, although activation and CD3 levels did not differ between groups.

From each donor, a single peripheral blood sample of about 100 mL on average was drawn into heparinised tubes. A BD FACSAria II was used to sort naive, central memory, regulatory and stem cell-like memory CD4+ T cells with a panel that included CD45RO, CCR7, CD25, CD127, CD95 and CD27. All sorted populations exceeded 98% purity. PBMCs were separated immediately by Lymphoprep density gradient centrifugation and were stained directly, without being cultured. So that batch effects would be minimized, each experiment stained and sorted samples in pairs, pairing one healthy donor with one patient. The entire isolated RNA was reverse transcribed using the High Capacity cDNA Reverse Transcription Kit, and thus expressed TCRB transcripts were sequenced. Deep immunoSEQ sequencing was performed on naive, central memory and regulatory T cell samples, with an average of around 3.4 million total reads per sample. Sorted cells were lysed in RLT buffer and RNA was extracted with DNase-treated RNeasy Micro or Mini kits, depending on cell number. To prevent cross-contamination, each cell subset was processed individually, whereas patient and healthy donor samples were processed jointly. The immunoSEQ multiplex PCR was used to amplify TCRB sequences from cDNA, generating 87-bp fragments that spanned the CDR3 region. The amplicons were sequenced using the Illumina HiSeq platform. The published analysis was carried out like this. Synthetic template baselines were used to correct PCR bias computationally, reads within Hamming distance 2 were collapsed together, and singletons that could not be merged were discarded. Reads were aligned against IMGT to assign V, D and J genes, CDR3 length and insertions or deletions at six rearrangement sites. Within each subset, clonotype counts were normalized to the number of sorted cells before true diversity and Gini coefficients were calculated with the tcR R package. Repertoire sharing was quantified using the overlap coefficient calculated on TCRB nucleotide sequences. Out-of-frame TCRB sequences from naive cells were analyzed as a proxy for the pre-selection repertoire. What TCRdb holds here is the immuneACCESS table cut down to in-frame rearrangements. Part of the clones is not present; checked against another copy, under half of the missing clones reflect an unresolved V gene, and the others are unexplained. V, J and clone size were drawn from that table, and D and trimming were deduced from the DNA. The sample includes more than 250,000 clones, with more than 13% observed a single time. The leading ten clones occupy 0.017% of the sample.

In the case of this clone: Which antigen it targets is not known. Per-base quality was not reported, and no clone a single base away is much larger than it.

Deletion took 8 bases off V and 4 bases off J, with a span of 12 bases between the germline ends. From the cysteine through the phenylalanine, the CDR3 covers 12 amino acids. Only CDR3 DNA remains: 36 bases, in frame from the first base. Via the germline V gene (reference sequence), CDR1 is GTSNPN and CDR2 SVGIG. This TCR was sampled from a young man with type 1 diabetes. This chain joins TRBV30 to TRBJ2-1, and TRBD2 may be the D gene, going by 7 matching bases. The sample taken for sequencing was naive CD4+ T cells from blood. This specimen's cell subset or site label, per the study, means: true naive CD4+ T cells. Read as DNA, the sequence is TGTGCCGGCGGGGGCAAGTACAATGAGCAGTTCTTC. It encodes CAGGGKYNEQFF.